The 32 T cell receptor beta chains listed next were all sequenced from one sample in a study of post-analysis software for immune sequencing data. Antigen specificity for these receptors is unknown. Findings and limits, study-wide: Comparison of patients with controls showed five TRBV segments more frequent in patients, TRBV5-6, TRBV5-1 and TRBV20-1 among them.

Unique molecular identifiers were present in the TCR beta cDNA libraries. A single record per CDR3 protein comes from TCRdb applying MiXCR to the PCR reads. The sample lists roughly 870,000 distinct CDR3 sequences, about 53% occurring once. The source material was blood. Receptors originate from a girl aged 10 to 17 with multiple sclerosis.

V usage is TRBV10-3 and J usage is TRBJ1-2; 8 bases are a match to TRBD1. After removal of 4 bases from V and 8 bases from J, the junction contained 3 bases not matched to a gene. The CDR3 loop spans 12 amino acids. CDR1 is ENHRY and CDR2 is SYGVKD in the germline V gene. The CDR3 bases are TGTGCCATCAGTGGGACAGGGTGGGGCTACACCTTC. Its protein product is CAISGTGWGYTF.

The chain has TRBV5-1 and TRBJ2-3, with a possible D match to TRBD2 (6 bases). The V end was cut by 4 bases, the J end by 6 bases, with 15 bases between. Germline lookup yields CDR1 SGHRS and CDR2 YFSETQ. The CDR3 length is 14 residues. The CDR3 DNA reads as TGCGCCAGCAGCAGAACGGGGGTCGCGGATACGCAGTATTTT. Translation gives CASSRTGVADTQYF.

The gene calls are TRBV15 and TRBJ1-5, with 12 positions matching TRBD1. Germline lookup yields CDR1 LNHNV and CDR2 YYDKDF (reference sequence). V was clipped by 3 bases and J by 7 bases; unmatched bases: 7. This CDR3 has 16 amino acids. As DNA, the CDR3 is TGTGCCACCAGCAGGGTCGGGACAGGGGGCCAACAGCCCCAGCATTTT. This encodes CATSRVGTGGQQPQHF.

This clonotype showed up just once. V gene TRBV29-1 combines with J gene TRBJ1-2, with no clear D. This CDR3 is built from 12 residues. Trimming cost V 0 bases and J 2 bases, with 4 bases left between them. Germline CDR1 reads SQVTM; CDR2 reads ANQGSEA. The CDR3 loop is CSVEEKNYGYTF. CDR3 sequence (DNA): TGCAGCGTTGAAGAGAAGAACTATGGCTACACCTTC. Based on the CDR3 plus reference TRBV29-1 and TRBJ1-2, the full variable domain is SAVISQKPSRDICQRGTSLTIQCQVDSQVTMMFWYRQQPGQSLTLIATANQGSEATYESGFVIDKFPISRPNLTFSTLTVSNMSPEDSSIYLCSVEEKNYGYTFGSGTRLTVV.

The chain carries TRBV7-3 and TRBJ1-2; D is possibly TRBD1 (6 bases). Germline lookup yields CDR1 SGHTA and CDR2 FQGTGA. V was cut by 1 base and J by 4 bases, with 10 bases left in between. The CDR3 is made up of 14 amino acids. In DNA form, the CDR3 reads TGTGCCAGCAGCTTAAAAGGGGGGTCCTATGGCTACACCTTC. It specifies CASSLKGGSYGYTF.

The genes are TRBV29-1 and TRBJ1-2; D unresolved. This CDR3 has 11 amino acids. The germline CDR1 and CDR2 sequences are SQVTM and ANQGSEA. V gave up 4 bases and J gave up 9 bases, with 12 bases separating them. The CDR3 here is CSVVSGVSYTF. Here the CDR3 DNA reads TGCAGCGTTGTATCCGGGGTCAGCTACACCTTC.

This clonotype was seen only a few times. The rearrangement uses TRBV14 and TRBJ2-7, with 7 bases that match TRBD1. Germline CDR1 SGHDN, CDR2 FVKESK. The CDR3 is made up of 15 amino acids. Trimming removed 2 bases from V and 1 base from J; junction bases left unmatched: 5. The CDR3 region has the DNA TGTGCCAGCAGCCAATTAGACAGGGTTTCCTACGAGCAGTACTTC. Translation gives CASSQLDRVSYEQYF.

The gene calls are TRBV15 and TRBJ2-5; D perhaps matches TRBD1 (5 bases). The CDR3 spans 15 residues. Germline loops: CDR1 LNHNV, CDR2 YYDKDF (reference sequence). Trimming pared 2 bases from V and 1 base from J, leaving 11 bases between. CDR3 region: CATSRNQGIQETQYF. CDR3 nucleotide sequence: TGTGCCACCAGCAGAAATCAGGGAATCCAAGAGACCCAGTACTTC. The full variable domain, its missing parts supplied by reference TRBV15 and TRBJ2-5, is DAMVIQNPRYQVTQFGKPVTLSCSQTLNHNVMYWYQQKSSQAPKLLFHYYDKDFNNEADTPDNFQSRRPNTSFCFLDIRSPGLGDTAMYLCATSRNQGIQETQYFGPGTRLLVL.

This clonotype was picked up a small number of times. CDR3 DNA sequence: TGTGCCAGCAGCCAACGGATCGGGGGCGCCCCGAAGACCCAGTACTTC. This translates into CASSQRIGGAPKTQYF. This chain uses TRBV6-5 with TRBJ2-5; D is perhaps TRBD1 or TRBD2 (6 bases each). Germline V gives CDR1 MNHEY, CDR2 SVGAGI. The length of the CDR3 is 16 residues. V lost 6 bases and J 6 bases, leaving 23 bases between the germline ends.

The J gene is TRBJ2-1, the V gene TRBV20-1, with 8 bases aligning to TRBD2. Germline lookup yields CDR1 DFQATT and CDR2 SNEGSKA (reference sequence). The CDR3 loop spans 14 amino acids. The V gene end was trimmed by 5 bases and the J gene end by 5 bases; junction bases not matched to a gene: 8. The CDR3 region has the DNA TGCAGTGCTGAAAGCGGGGGTGTCGACAATGAGCAGTTCTTC. This gives the protein CSAESGGVDNEQFF.

The chain uses TRBV6-6 and TRBJ2-7; the match to TRBD2 covers 11 bases. The CDR3 extends over 17 amino acids. Germline V CDR1 and CDR2: MNHNY, SVGAGI (reference sequence). Unmatched junction bases numbered 10, after V lost 6 bases and J lost 0 bases. CDR3 bases: TGTGCCAGCAGCGCCTTCCGACTAGCGGGGACCTCCTACGAGCAGTACTTC. It is translated as CASSAFRLAGTSYEQYF.

The chain joins TRBV20-1 to TRBJ2-1; D is possibly TRBD2 (5 bases). Looked up from germline, CDR1 is DFQATT and CDR2 is SNEGSKA (reference sequence). V dropped 3 bases and J dropped 5 bases, with 14 bases sitting between them. The CDR3 has 14 residues. CDR3 nucleotides: TGCAGTGCTAGTCGTGTTAGCGTCGACAATGAGCAGTTCTTC. This gives the protein CSASRVSVDNEQFF.

A word on this clonotype: One end of the junction is discordant with germline, which a read error may explain. The V gene is TRBV7-8, the J gene TRBJ2-3, with D perhaps assigned TRBD1 or TRBD2 (7 bases each). The length of the CDR3 is 16 residues. Germline loops: CDR1 SGHVS, CDR2 FQNEAQ. In DNA form, the CDR3 reads TGTGCCTGCAGCGTAGAGGGGGCGGGAGTCACAGATACGCAGTATTTT. It encodes CACSVEGAGVTDTQYF.

This clonotype was recorded a few times. The chain is built from TRBV10-2 and TRBJ1-2; D is possibly TRBD1 (6 bases). This CDR3 spans 14 amino acids. The germline V and J ends were trimmed by 6 bases and 2 bases, with 13 bases remaining between them. In germline, CDR1 is WSHSY, CDR2 SAAADI. CDR3 in amino acids: CASRPGHANYGYTF. As DNA, the CDR3 is TGCGCCAGCAGACCGGGACATGCCAACTATGGCTACACCTTC.

The CDR3 here is CSGQGAETQYF. CDR3 bases: TGCAGCGGACAGGGAGCAGAGACCCAGTACTTC. This chain links TRBV29-1 with TRBJ2-7; TRBD1 matches at 7 bases. TRBJ2-5 matches the DNA end more closely, so the J call is doubtful. This CDR3 spans 11 amino acids. Germline assignment: CDR1 SQVTM and CDR2 ANQGSEA.

The chain has TRBV6-5 and TRBJ1-6; tentatively, D is TRBD1 (5 bases). Germline CDR1 and CDR2: MNHEY and SVGAGI. CDR3 length equals 16 residues. V shed 2 bases and J shed 9 bases, with 17 bases lying between them. This CDR3 is CASSYAGRGVSSPLHF. CDR3 DNA: TGTGCCAGCAGTTACGCAGGGAGAGGGGTCAGTTCACCCCTCCACTTT.

This clonotype was detected only a few times. The rearrangement uses TRBV5-1 and TRBJ2-7; 7 bases align to TRBD1. The CDR3 runs 19 residues. Losses at the gene ends were 1 base for V and 2 bases for J; bases not matched to a gene: 18. Per the germline V gene, CDR1 is SGHRS and CDR2 is YFSETQ. For the CDR3, the DNA is TGCGCCAGCAGCTTGACACGTTCAGAGACACAGGGGTGGACCTACGAGCAGTACTTC. Its protein product is CASSLTRSETQGWTYEQYF.

V gene TRBV7-6 combines with J gene TRBJ2-4, with 9 bases identical to TRBD2. Gene TRBJ2-7 matches the end of the DNA better, so the J call may be wrong. Germline V CDR1 and CDR2: SGHVS, FNYEAQ. CDR3 size: 13 residues. The CDR3 reads CASSFSGSNEQYF. CDR3 nucleotides: TGTGCCAGCAGCTTTAGCGGGAGCAACGAGCAGTACTTC.

The rearrangement uses TRBV5-1 and TRBJ2-1; the match to TRBD2 covers 14 bases. Unmatched junction bases numbered 5, after V lost 3 bases and J lost 0 bases. From germline, CDR1 is SGHRS and CDR2 YFSETQ. The CDR3 sequence is 18 residues long. This chain's CDR3 is CASSWAGTSGSSYNEQFF. The DNA for the CDR3 is TGCGCCAGCAGCTGGGCCGGGACTAGCGGGAGCTCCTACAATGAGCAGTTCTTC.

This clonotype was counted between two and nine times. The genes are TRBV6-5 and TRBJ2-7, with D tentatively TRBD1 (6 bases). V was clipped by 6 bases and J by 5 bases, with 17 bases between them. Germline CDR1 is MNHEY and CDR2 is SVGAGI. The CDR3 runs 14 residues. The CDR3 sequence: CASSQRRGSDEQYF. The CDR3 DNA follows: TGTGCCAGCAGCCAACGCAGGGGTTCGGACGAGCAGTACTTC.

The chain is built from TRBV20-1 and TRBJ2-1; TRBD2 agrees at 7 bases. This CDR3 is 14 amino acids long. In germline, CDR1 is DFQATT, CDR2 SNEGSKA (reference sequence). V was pared by 3 bases and J by 6 bases, with 8 bases of the junction left unmatched. CDR3 DNA sequence: TGCAGTGCTAGTGGGCTAGCGGATATCAATGAGCAGTTCTTC. Translated: CSASGLADINEQFF.

The chain has TRBV27 and TRBJ2-7; 7 bases agree with TRBD1. After removal of 7 bases from V and 0 bases from J, the junction contained 6 bases not matched to a gene. CDR3 length equals 14 residues. Germline V CDR1 and CDR2: MNHEY, SMNVEV (reference sequence). The CDR3 DNA is TGTGCCAGCATGTTACAGGGGAGCTCCTACGAGCAGTACTTC. It encodes CASMLQGSSYEQYF.

The count of this clonotype is one. The junction and the germline gene differ at one end; a read error may be behind it. The rearrangement joins TRBV6-2 or TRBV6-3 to TRBJ2-6; 11 bases map to TRBD1. The CDR3 has 15 amino acids. Looked up from germline, CDR1 is MNHEY and CDR2 is SVGEGT. The CDR3 sequence: CASSETGTGGNVLTF. Here the CDR3 DNA reads TGTGCCAGCAGCGAAACCGGGACAGGGGGCAACGTCCTGACTTTC.

The V and J genes are TRBV4-2 and TRBJ2-5, with 7 positions matching TRBD2. The CDR3 is 15 amino acids. With V trimmed by 1 base and J by 1 base, 3 bases remained unmatched. Per germline, CDR1 LGHNA and CDR2 YNFKEQ. In DNA, the CDR3 is TGTGCCAGCAGCCAAGGTAGCGGGCTCCAAGAGACCCAGTACTTC. Encoded protein: CASSQGSGLQETQYF.

The chain couples TRBV5-1 to TRBJ2-7; 9 positions agree with TRBD2. V lost 4 bases to trimming and J lost 6 bases; unmatched junction nucleotides: 17. CDR3 length: 17 residues. Per the germline V gene, CDR1 is SGHRS and CDR2 is YFSETQ. The CDR3 loop is CASSRGLAGFGNGEQYF. The DNA for the CDR3 is TGCGCCAGCAGCCGTGGTCTAGCGGGGTTTGGAAACGGCGAGCAGTACTTC.

The chain combines TRBV10-3 with TRBJ2-3, with TRBD2 identical over 9 bases. The germline V gene has CDR1 ENHRY and CDR2 SYGVKD. J lost 0 bases, V lost 8 bases, and 6 bases had no gene match. The CDR3 contains 15 residues. Written as DNA, the CDR3 is TGTGCCATCGGTGGACTAGCGACTAGCACAGATACGCAGTATTTT. Protein product: CAIGGLATSTDTQYF.

V is TRBV18 and J is TRBJ2-7; D could derive from TRBD1 or TRBD2 (6 bases each). This CDR3 spans 14 amino acids. V was shortened by 3 bases and J by 2 bases, with 11 bases between the two germline ends. CDR1 and CDR2 (germline): KGHSH, LQKENI. In DNA, the CDR3 is TGTGCCAGCTCACCCACGGAGGGGGCCTACGAGCAGTACTTC. Amino acid sequence: CASSPTEGAYEQYF.

This chain connects TRBV5-4 to TRBJ1-4, with unresolved D. Germline CDR1 reads SGHNT; CDR2 reads YYREEE (reference sequence). The V end lost 4 bases, the J end lost 7 bases, and 11 bases lay between the germline ends. The CDR3 is made up of 13 amino acids. The CDR3 reads CASSPGNLEKLFF. The DNA of the CDR3 is TGTGCCAGCAGCCCTGGGAATCTTGAAAAACTGTTTTTT.

The sample holds one count of this clonotype. The gene calls are TRBV12-3 or TRBV12-4 and TRBJ2-2; D is perhaps TRBD1 (7 bases). The CDR3 covers 17 residues. Trimming shortened V by 3 bases and J by 7 bases, and 21 bases separated the two germline ends. The CDR3 coding sequence is TGTGCCAGCAGTTTGCGGGACAGAGAGTTCTCGGGCGGGGAGCTGTTTTTT. Protein product: CASSLRDREFSGGELFF.

The CDR3 DNA reads as TGTGCCAGCAGCCCCCCGGCCCAGCTGATCACTAATGAAAAACTGTTTTTT. This gives the protein CASSPPAQLITNEKLFF. The chain has TRBV7-9 and TRBJ1-4, with D hard to call. Germline V lookup: CDR1 SEHNR, CDR2 FQNEAQ (reference sequence). The CDR3 runs 17 residues. Trimming left V 5 bases short and J 2 bases short, with 18 bases between.

V gene TRBV12-3 or TRBV12-4 combines with J gene TRBJ2-4; 7 nucleotides align to TRBD2. The CDR3 is 13 amino acids. J gave up 9 bases and V 6 bases, and 8 bases lay outside the gene matches. As DNA, the CDR3 is TGTGCCAGCAGGCCTAGGCGGGAGCCCATTCAGTACTTC. It codes for CASRPRREPIQYF.

The CDR3 DNA is TGTGCCAGCATGGTCCAGGGGGCCTCCTACGAGCAGTACTTC. Its translation: CASMVQGASYEQYF. This chain uses TRBV2 with TRBJ2-7; 8 nucleotides align to TRBD1. The junction had 5 bases not matched to a gene; V was cut back by 7 bases and J by 0 bases. Germline V CDR1 and CDR2: SNHLY, FYNNEI. The CDR3 consists of 14 residues.